This T cell receptor beta chain was documented in a study of CD8 T cells in Susac syndrome. Random hexamers were used to reverse transcribe an amount of roughly 0.5 to 1 ug RNA. The CDR3 of TCR beta was amplified by immunoSEQ multiplex PCR across 54 Vbeta and 13 Jbeta. A single record per CDR3 protein comes from TCRdb applying MiXCR to the immunoSEQ multiplex PCR reads. Of around 300,000 distinct CDR3 sequences listed, 85% are singletons. The CDR3 length is 13 residues. V shed 3 bases and J shed 0 bases, with 8 bases lying between them. CDR1 is DFQATT and CDR2 is SNEGSKA in the germline V gene (reference sequence). The multiple sclerosis controls were treatment-naive patients with relapsing-remitting disease that was stable or active. The TEMRA cells underwent FACS enrichment, while the CD8+ and CD4+ T cells underwent negative isolation.

This clonotype was sampled from a human donor with multiple sclerosis. The sample taken for sequencing was CD8+ T cells from PBMCs. The rearrangement links TRBV20-1 to TRBJ1-1; the D is unclear. The CDR3 nucleotides read TGCAGTGCTAGTTCCTATATGAACACTGAAGCTTTCTTT. As protein: CSASSYMNTEAFF.